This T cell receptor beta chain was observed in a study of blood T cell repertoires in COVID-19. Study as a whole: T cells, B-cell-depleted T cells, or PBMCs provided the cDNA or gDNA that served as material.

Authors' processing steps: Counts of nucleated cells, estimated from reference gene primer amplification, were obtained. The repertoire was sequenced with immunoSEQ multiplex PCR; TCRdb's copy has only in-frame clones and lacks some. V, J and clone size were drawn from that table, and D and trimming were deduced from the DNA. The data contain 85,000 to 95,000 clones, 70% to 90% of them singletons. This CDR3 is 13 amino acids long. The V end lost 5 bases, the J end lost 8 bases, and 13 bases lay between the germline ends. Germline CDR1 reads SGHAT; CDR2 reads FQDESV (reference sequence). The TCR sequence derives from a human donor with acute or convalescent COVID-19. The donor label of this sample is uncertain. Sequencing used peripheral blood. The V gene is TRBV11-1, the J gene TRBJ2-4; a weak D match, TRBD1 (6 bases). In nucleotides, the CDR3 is TGTGCCAGCAGCACCAACCAGGGGTACATTCAGTACTTC. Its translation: CASSTNQGYIQYF. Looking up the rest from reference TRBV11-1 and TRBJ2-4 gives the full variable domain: EAEVAQSPRYKITEKSQAVAFWCDPISGHATLYWYRQILGQGPELLVQFQDESVVDDSQLPKDRFSAERLKGVDSTLKIQPAELGDSAMYLCASSTNQGYIQYFGAGTRLSVL.